Presented here are 11 T cell receptor beta chains from one specimen sequenced in a study of blood T cell repertoires in COVID-19. The protocol was immunoSEQ multiplex PCR, while the TCRdb copy is restricted to in-frame clones and leaves out a portion. The repertoire holds more than 90,000 clones, with 70% to 85% as singletons. Source material: peripheral blood. Every receptor here comes from a man aged 45-65 years with acute or convalescent COVID-19.

This chain uses TRBV18 with TRBJ2-7; 7 nucleotides align to TRBD1. The germline gives CDR1 KGHSH, CDR2 LQKENI. V gave up 1 base and J gave up 0 bases; unmatched junction bases: 3. The CDR3 covers 15 residues. For the CDR3, the DNA is TGTGCCAGCTCACCACAAAGGGACAGCTCCTACGAGCAGTACTTC. As protein: CASSPQRDSSYEQYF.

CDR3 residues: CASSPMGVYSTDTQYF. CDR3 DNA sequence: TGTGCCAGCAGCCCCATGGGCGTTTACAGCACAGATACGCAGTATTTT. The chain recombines TRBV4-2 with TRBJ2-3; no firm D call. This CDR3 contains 16 residues. V dropped 4 bases and J dropped 0 bases, with 14 bases sitting between them. Germline V gene lookup returns CDR1 LGHNA and CDR2 YNFKEQ.

In its sample, this clone was seen once. CDR3 nucleotides: TGTGCTAGTGGCAGGGACATCTCCTACGAGCAGTACTTC. It yields the protein CASGRDISYEQYF. The V call is TRBV12-5, the J call TRBJ2-7; D is perhaps TRBD1 (6 bases). The V gene's germline CDR1 is LGHNT and CDR2 FRNRAP. The V gene lost 6 bases and the J gene lost 0 bases, with 9 bases spanning the gap. The CDR3 has 13 amino acids.

CDR3 bases: TGTGCCAGCTCTCCCGACCAGGGAGGAGCTTTCTTT. Its translation: CASSPDQGGAFF. This sequence joins TRBV18 and TRBJ1-1, with D maybe TRBD1 (5 bases). The CDR3 is 12 amino acids. Germline values: CDR1 KGHSH, CDR2 LQKENI. V was cut by 6 bases and J by 10 bases, with 15 bases left in between.

The chain links TRBV7-9 to TRBJ1-2, with 7 bases aligning to TRBD1. This CDR3 spans 13 amino acids. Germline-derived CDR1 and CDR2 are SEHNR and FQNEAQ (reference sequence). V lost 3 bases to trimming and J lost 9 bases; unmatched junction nucleotides: 7. CDR3 region: CASSFDRDGSYTF. The CDR3 nucleotides read TGTGCCAGCAGCTTCGACAGGGACGGGAGCTACACCTTC.

The V gene is TRBV7-8, the J gene TRBJ2-7; weak D call: TRBD1 (5 bases). The V and J ends lost 3 bases and 4 bases respectively, with 10 bases between them. Germline CDR1 reads SGHVS; CDR2 reads FQNEAQ. CDR3 length: 13 amino acids. CDR3 bases: TGTGCCAGCAGCTTGGACAAGGGGTACGAGCAGTACTTC. This sequence encodes CASSLDKGYEQYF.

The CDR3 protein is CASSLMGQGSNQPQHF. CDR3 coding DNA: TGCGCCAGCAGCCTGATGGGACAGGGGAGCAATCAGCCCCAGCATTTT. This chain joins TRBV4-1 and TRBJ1-5; 10 bases match TRBD1. This CDR3 is 16 amino acids long. Germline loops: CDR1 MGHRA, CDR2 YSYEKL. V lost 4 bases, J lost 1 base, and 4 bases stayed unmatched.

The chain combines TRBV12-3 or TRBV12-4 with TRBJ2-3; no clear D. The CDR3 totals 13 residues. Deletions cut 0 bases from V and 3 bases from J, with 4 bases between. The CDR3 spells CASSLARTDTQYF. The CDR3, as DNA: TGTGCCAGCAGTTTAGCCCGGACAGATACGCAGTATTTT.

V gene TRBV27 combines with J gene TRBJ2-1; 8 nucleotides align to TRBD1. The CDR3 sequence is 14 residues long. CDR1 and CDR2 (germline): MNHEY, SMNVEV (reference sequence). Trimming at V came to 7 bases and at J to 9 bases, leaving 11 bases not matched to a gene. In nucleotides, the CDR3 is TGTGCCAGCACATTACTCCAGGGGGCAGGTGAGCAGTTCTTC. Encoded protein: CASTLLQGAGEQFF.

The gene calls are TRBV24-1 and TRBJ2-5; a possible D gene is TRBD2 (5 bases). This CDR3 is 12 amino acids long. Germline loops: CDR1 KGHDR, CDR2 SFDVKD. The ends were cut back, 2 bases at V and 11 bases at J, with 11 bases in the middle. The CDR3 loop reads CATSDYSGPQYF. Here the CDR3 DNA reads TGTGCCACCAGTGATTACAGCGGCCCTCAGTACTTC.

The gene calls are TRBV28 and TRBJ2-7, with 11 bases that match TRBD2. The ends lost 6 bases at V and 2 bases at J; junction bases unmatched: 3. Germline loops: CDR1 MDHEN, CDR2 SYDVKM. The CDR3 length is 14 residues. The CDR3 is CASRIAGGTYEQYF. DNA for the CDR3: TGTGCCAGCAGGATAGCGGGAGGGACCTACGAGCAGTACTTC. Supplemented by reference TRBV28 and TRBJ2-7, the full variable domain reads DVKVTQSSRYLVKRTGEKVFLECVQDMDHENMFWYRQDPGLGLRLIYFSYDVKMKEKGDIPEGYSVSREKKERFSLILESASTNQTSMYLCASRIAGGTYEQYFGPGTRLTVT.